The present TCR beta chain was sequenced within a study of blood T cells in healthy people across ages. The study, taken as a whole, reports: In older individuals, TCR beta diversity per million T cells was lower, falling roughly linearly with age. Because donor CMV status was unknown, expanded clonotype changes were possibly confounded. Observed TCR beta diversity showed a strong correlation with the percentage of naive T cells as measured by flow cytometry.

V shed 6 bases, J shed 5 bases, and the junction held 9 bases outside the gene matches. The germline gives CDR1 MNHEY, CDR2 SVGAGI. The CDR3 has 15 residues. In this sample, this clonotype turned up a few times. Its matching antigen is unknown. The use of a sample-barcoded 5' primer and a J-beta primer mix characterized a second PCR of roughly 7 to 12 cycles. TCRdb analysed the 5' RACE reads with MiXCR anew, one entry per CDR3 protein. The repertoire includes around 2 million distinct CDR3 sequences, 35% to 50% of them detected once, and roughly 23% sits in the top ten. This sequence joins TRBV6-5 and TRBJ2-1, with 8 bases fitting TRBD1. This clonotype was sampled from a human donor in good health. Material for sequencing was blood. The CDR3 spells CASRPLDRGNNEQFF. CDR3 in DNA: TGTGCCAGCAGACCCCTTGACAGGGGAAACAATGAGCAGTTCTTC.